This T cell receptor (beta chain) was found in a study of T cell changes during pregnancy in multiple sclerosis (dated by TCRdb to the late 2010s). Describing the broader study: The study examined how the T cell repertoire changed over the course of pregnancy in women with multiple sclerosis.

The CDR3 sequence holds 16 residues, the cysteine and phenylalanine included. CDR3 DNA is the only sequence kept; it has 48 bases, read in frame from the first base. V loses 2 bases at its end and J loses 4 bases; junction bases beyond the gene matches: 5. CDR1 SGHNT and CDR2 YYREEE are derived from the germline V gene (reference sequence). About this clone itself: It has no known antigen specificity. It has no much larger one-base neighbor in the sample; base qualities were not kept.

The method was the immunoSEQ multiplex PCR assay. Drawn from immuneACCESS, this table holds only the in-frame rearrangements with V and J called that TCRdb kept. Clones are partly lost; checked studies trace under half to an unresolved V gene and leave the rest unexplained. A total of 75,000 to 100,000 clones appear in this sample, approximately 92% of them only once. Clones ranked in the top ten supply 2% to 2.5% of the sample. This TCR was sampled from a female donor with multiple sclerosis, enrolled in a pregnancy study. This specimen consisted of peripheral blood, obtained after pregnancy. The V and J genes are TRBV5-4 and TRBJ2-5, and 13 bases in between align with TRBD2. Read as DNA, the sequence is TGTGCCAGCAGCTTTCGACTAGCGGGGGGCGGAGAGACCCAGTACTTC. This gives the protein CASSFRLAGGGETQYF.